This is a list of T cell receptor beta chains from one sample in a study of blood T cell repertoires in COVID-19. The table came from immunoSEQ multiplex PCR; TCRdb's copy has only in-frame clones and leaves some out. The sample contains roughly 43,000 clones, about 87% of which appear only once. Sequenced material: peripheral blood. The origin of the receptors is a human donor in a cohort sampled during active COVID-19. Both conserved end residues are part of each CDR3. Fields, in order: J gene, clone size, V gene, D gene, CDR3 protein, CDR3 DNA. A D gene is named only where the DNA matches it firmly. Only part of the rows carry a size: once, few, many, or a class if the clone is expanded.

TRBJ1-4,NA,TRBV7-9,TRBD1,CASSLGGTGDEKLFF,TGTGCCAGCAGCTTGGGCGGGACAGGGGATGAAAAACTGTTTTTT
TRBJ1-1,NA,TRBV5-1,NA,CASSLVEDTEAFF,TGCGCCAGCAGCTTGGTCGAGGACACTGAAGCTTTCTTT
TRBJ1-2,NA,TRBV2,TRBD1,CASSAPGQRGLGYTF,TGTGCCAGCAGTGCCCCGGGACAGAGGGGTCTTGGCTACACCTTC
TRBJ2-3,NA,TRBV6-6,TRBD2,CASSFPGLAGPDTQYF,TGTGCCAGCAGTTTTCCGGGACTAGCGGGCCCAGATACGCAGTATTTT
TRBJ1-2,NA,TRBV19,TRBD1,CASSIAGQGLYGGYTF,TGTGCCAGTAGTATTGCGGGACAGGGGCTATACGGCGGCTACACCTTC
TRBJ2-3,NA,TRBV6-6,NA,CASSYGGGADTQYF,TGTGCCAGCAGTTACGGCGGAGGGGCAGATACGCAGTATTTT
TRBJ1-2,NA,TRBV27,TRBD1,CASRPDRGNYGYTF,TGTGCCAGCAGACCTGACAGGGGAAACTATGGCTACACCTTC
TRBJ1-5,NA,TRBV18,TRBD1,CASSPTAGGNQPQHF,TGTGCCAGCTCACCAACAGCAGGGGGGAATCAGCCCCAGCATTTT
TRBJ2-1,NA,TRBV19,NA,CASRQGPREQFF,TGTGCCAGTAGGCAGGGTCCTAGGGAGCAGTTCTTC
TRBJ1-1,NA,TRBV7-6,TRBD1,CASSLTRGQNTEAFF,TGTGCCAGCAGCTTAACAAGGGGGCAAAATACTGAAGCTTTCTTT
TRBJ1-1,NA,TRBV2,TRBD1,CASSPRQGATEAFF,TGTGCCAGCAGTCCTAGACAGGGGGCCACTGAAGCTTTCTTT
TRBJ2-2,NA,TRBV13,NA,CASSLGRGFSGELFF,TGTGCCAGCAGCTTAGGCCGGGGTTTCAGCGGGGAGCTGTTTTTT
TRBJ1-1,NA,TRBV28,NA,CASSLGSMNTEAFF,TGTGCCAGCAGTTTAGGCAGTATGAACACTGAAGCTTTCTTT
TRBJ2-2,NA,TRBV24-1,NA,CATSDPGLNTGELFF,TGTGCCACCAGTGACCCGGGACTCAACACCGGGGAGCTGTTTTTT
TRBJ2-2,NA,TRBV9,TRBD2,CASRANPGLGSPGELFF,TGTGCCAGCAGGGCCAACCCGGGACTAGGGTCTCCCGGGGAGCTGTTTTTT
TRBJ1-5,NA,TRBV7-2,NA,CASSPIGQPQHF,TGTGCCAGCAGCCCCATCGGTCAGCCCCAGCATTTT
TRBJ2-7,NA,TRBV7-2,TRBD2,CASSSAGGHPYEQYF,TGTGCCAGCAGCTCGGCGGGGGGCCATCCCTACGAGCAGTACTTC
TRBJ1-2,once,TRBV5-1,TRBD1,CASSLDRGGYGYTF,TGCGCCAGCAGCTTGGACAGGGGGGGCTATGGCTACACCTTC
TRBJ2-4,few,TRBV7-8,TRBD2,CASSLVAGSVAKNIQYF,TGTGCCAGCAGCTTAGTAGCGGGATCTGTAGCCAAAAACATTCAGTACTTC
TRBJ1-2,NA,TRBV2,NA,CASSEGGGYGYTF,TGTGCCAGCAGTGAGGGGGGGGGCTATGGCTACACCTTC
TRBJ1-1,NA,TRBV19,NA,CASSSWTRQRTEAFF,TGTGCCAGTAGTTCCTGGACACGGCAAAGAACTGAAGCTTTCTTT
TRBJ1-1,NA,TRBV10-3,TRBD1,CAISSGQGLTEAFF,TGTGCCATCAGTTCGGGACAGGGATTAACTGAAGCTTTCTTT
TRBJ2-7,once,TRBV10-3,TRBD2,CAISPGLAGQYF,TGTGCCATCAGCCCGGGACTAGCAGGGCAGTACTTC
TRBJ1-2,NA,TRBV7-9,NA,CASSGHTGFGDYGYTF,TGTGCCAGCAGCGGACACACAGGGTTTGGCGACTATGGCTACACCTTC
TRBJ1-6,NA,TRBV7-9,NA,CASSSGGLSSYNSPLHF,TGTGCCAGCAGCTCCGGAGGTCTGAGCTCCTATAATTCACCCCTCCACTTT
TRBJ2-7,NA,TRBV3-1/TRBV3-2,NA,CASSQGQTEYEQYF,TGTGCCAGCAGCCAAGGACAGACGGAGTACGAGCAGTACTTC
TRBJ1-2,once,TRBV5-1,TRBD1,CASSLGDRGLYGYTF,TGCGCCAGCAGCTTGGGGGACAGGGGACTCTATGGCTACACCTTC
TRBJ2-5,NA,TRBV4-1,NA,CASSQVWDTKETQYF,TGCGCCAGCAGCCAAGTTTGGGACACCAAAGAGACCCAGTACTTC
TRBJ2-3,NA,TRBV4-2,TRBD2,CASSQETSGATDTQYF,TGTGCCAGCAGCCAAGAGACTAGCGGGGCCACAGATACGCAGTATTTT